This TCR beta chain is drawn from a study of cytomegalovirus exposure and HLA in healthy donors. The CDR3 extends over 14 amino acids. Germline assignment: CDR1 SGHTA and CDR2 FQGNSA. On this clone itself: The antigen remains undetermined. The junction does not match germline at one end; this may be a read error. This sample also contains other DNA sequences that code for the same CDR3.

This cohort consisted of healthy bone marrow donors. Study observations and caveats: In vitro checks showed that a few CMV-associated chains really do target CMV antigens.

The study ran its PCR with 60 Vbeta and 13 Jbeta primers. Authors' methods: In a later analysis, of around 80 million unique beta chains, some 10 million appeared in at least two donors. Libraries were prepared by immunoSEQ multiplex PCR; TCRdb keeps only in-frame clonotypes and omits some of them. The V and J calls and clone size are taken from that table; D and trimming were inferred from the DNA. The sample holds about 140,000 clones, over 70% seen once. The TCR was taken from a male donor in good health and CMV-seronegative. The sequenced sample was PBMCs. This sequence joins TRBV7-2 and TRBJ1-1; no clear D. In DNA, the CDR3 is TGTGCCAGCAGCTTAGTCCGGGAAAACACTGAGGCTTTCTTT. Translated, it gives CASSLVRENTEAFF.